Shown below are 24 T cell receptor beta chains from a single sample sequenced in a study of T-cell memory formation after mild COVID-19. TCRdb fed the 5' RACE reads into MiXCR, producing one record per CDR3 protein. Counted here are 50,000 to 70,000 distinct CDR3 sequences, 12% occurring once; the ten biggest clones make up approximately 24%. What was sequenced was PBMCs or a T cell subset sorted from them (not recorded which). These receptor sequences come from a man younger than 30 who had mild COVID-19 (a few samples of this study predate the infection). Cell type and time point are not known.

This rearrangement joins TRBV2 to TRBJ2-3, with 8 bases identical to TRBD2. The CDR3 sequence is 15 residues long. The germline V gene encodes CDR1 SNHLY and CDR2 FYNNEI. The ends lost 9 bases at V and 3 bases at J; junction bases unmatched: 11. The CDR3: CARTRPGGRTDTQYF. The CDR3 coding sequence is TGTGCCAGGACGAGACCGGGGGGGCGTACAGATACGCAGTATTTT.

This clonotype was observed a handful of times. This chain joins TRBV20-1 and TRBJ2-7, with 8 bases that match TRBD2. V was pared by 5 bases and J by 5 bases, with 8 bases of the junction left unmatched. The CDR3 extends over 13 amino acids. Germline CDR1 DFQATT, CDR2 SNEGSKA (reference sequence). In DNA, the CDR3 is TGCAGTGCTCTCCGGGGACTAGAGCACGAGCAGTACTTC. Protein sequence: CSALRGLEHEQYF.

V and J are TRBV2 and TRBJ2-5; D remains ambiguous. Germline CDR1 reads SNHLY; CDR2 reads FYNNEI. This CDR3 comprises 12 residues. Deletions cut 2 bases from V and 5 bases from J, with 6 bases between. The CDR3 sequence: CASSESWETQYF. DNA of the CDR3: TGTGCCAGCAGTGAATCTTGGGAGACCCAGTACTTC.

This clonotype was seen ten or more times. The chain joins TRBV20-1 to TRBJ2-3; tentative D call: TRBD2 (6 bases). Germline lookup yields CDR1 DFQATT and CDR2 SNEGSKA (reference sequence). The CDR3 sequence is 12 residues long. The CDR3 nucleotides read TGCTCCTGGTGGCGGGGCGGGGATACGCAGTATTTT. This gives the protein CSWWRGGDTQYF.

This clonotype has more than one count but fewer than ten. The CDR3 DNA reads TGTGCCAGCAGCCCCGCCGGTTCGGACAATGAGCAGTTCTTC. It translates to CASSPAGSDNEQFF. This chain connects TRBV7-2 to TRBJ2-1; no firm D call. Germline V gene lookup returns CDR1 SGHTA and CDR2 FQGNSA. The CDR3 length is 14 residues. V was shortened by 5 bases and J by 5 bases, with 13 bases between the two germline ends.

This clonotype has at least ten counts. The DNA for the CDR3 is TGCGCCAGCAGCTTGGTGGGTCCACAAGAGACCCAGTACTTC. Encoded protein: CASSLVGPQETQYF. This chain joins TRBV5-1 and TRBJ2-5; D unresolved. V was trimmed by 0 bases and J by 2 bases, leaving 8 bases between them. CDR1 and CDR2 (germline): SGHRS, YFSETQ. This CDR3 is built from 14 residues.

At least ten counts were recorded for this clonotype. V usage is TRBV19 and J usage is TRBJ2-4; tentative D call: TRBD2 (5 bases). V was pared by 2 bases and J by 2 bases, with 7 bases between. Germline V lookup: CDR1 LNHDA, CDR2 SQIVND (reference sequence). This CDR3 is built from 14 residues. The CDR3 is CASSITGSKNIQYF. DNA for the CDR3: TGTGCCAGTAGTATAACGGGATCCAAAAACATTCAGTACTTC.

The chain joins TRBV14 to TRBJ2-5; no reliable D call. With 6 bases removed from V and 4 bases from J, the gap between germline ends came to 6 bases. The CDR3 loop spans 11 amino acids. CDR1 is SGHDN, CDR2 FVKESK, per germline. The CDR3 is CASRTGETQYF. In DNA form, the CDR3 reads TGTGCCAGCAGAACGGGAGAGACCCAGTACTTC.

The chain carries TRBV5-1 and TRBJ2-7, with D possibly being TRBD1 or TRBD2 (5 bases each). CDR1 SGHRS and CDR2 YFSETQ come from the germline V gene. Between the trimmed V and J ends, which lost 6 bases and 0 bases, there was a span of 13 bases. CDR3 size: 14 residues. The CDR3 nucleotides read TGCGCCAGCAAGGGGACGGAGGCCTCCTACGAGCAGTACTTC. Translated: CASKGTEASYEQYF.

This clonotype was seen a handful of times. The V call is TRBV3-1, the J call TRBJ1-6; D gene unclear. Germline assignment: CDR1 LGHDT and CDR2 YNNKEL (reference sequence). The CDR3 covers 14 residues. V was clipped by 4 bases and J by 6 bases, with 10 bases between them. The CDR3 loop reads CASSRNFGNSPLHF. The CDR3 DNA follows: TGTGCCAGCAGCCGCAACTTCGGTAATTCACCCCTCCACTTT.

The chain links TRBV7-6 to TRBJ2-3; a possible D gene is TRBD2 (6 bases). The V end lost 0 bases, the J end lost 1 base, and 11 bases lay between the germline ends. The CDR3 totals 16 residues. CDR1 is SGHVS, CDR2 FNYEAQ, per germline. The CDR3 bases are TGTGCCAGCAGCTTAGCGTGGGCTAGCGGCACAGATACGCAGTATTTT. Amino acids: CASSLAWASGTDTQYF.

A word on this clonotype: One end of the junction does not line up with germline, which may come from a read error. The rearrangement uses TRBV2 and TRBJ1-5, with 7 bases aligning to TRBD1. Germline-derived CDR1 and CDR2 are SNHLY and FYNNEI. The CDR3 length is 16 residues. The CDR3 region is CASSDPGRGGKQPQHF. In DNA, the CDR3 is TGTGCCAGCAGTGACCCCGGAAGAGGGGGCAAACAGCCCCAGCATTTT. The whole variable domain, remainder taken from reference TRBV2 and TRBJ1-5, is EPEVTQTPSHQVTQMGQEVILRCVPISNHLYFYWYRQILGQKVEFLVSFYNNEISEKSEIFDDQFSVERPDGSNFTLKIRSTKLEDSAMYFCASSDPGRGGKQPQHFGDGTRLSIL.

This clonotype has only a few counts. The CDR3 spells CASTRGTDKTNEKLFF. The CDR3 DNA reads TGTGCCAGCACCCGGGGGACGGATAAAACTAATGAAAAACTGTTTTTT. The chain carries TRBV7-2 and TRBJ1-4; possibly TRBD1 for D (5 bases). This CDR3 region has 16 residues. V shed 7 bases and J shed 1 base, with 16 bases lying between them. Germline assignment: CDR1 SGHTA and CDR2 FQGNSA. The complete variable domain, with remaining parts taken from reference TRBV7-2 and TRBJ1-4, reads GAGVSQSPSNKVTEKGKDVELRCDPISGHTALYWYRQSLGQGLEFLIYFQGNSAPDKSGLPSDRFSAERTGGSVSTLTIQRTQQEDSAVYLCASTRGTDKTNEKLFFGSGTQLSVL.

The CDR3 loop reads CASRNGGGGDTEAFF. DNA for the CDR3: TGTGCCAGCAGAAACGGGGGAGGAGGAGACACTGAAGCTTTCTTT. The genes are TRBV28 and TRBJ1-1; D is possibly TRBD1 (5 bases). CDR1 MDHEN and CDR2 SYDVKM come from the germline V gene. Trimming left V 6 bases short and J 3 bases short, with 17 bases between. The length of the CDR3 is 15 residues.

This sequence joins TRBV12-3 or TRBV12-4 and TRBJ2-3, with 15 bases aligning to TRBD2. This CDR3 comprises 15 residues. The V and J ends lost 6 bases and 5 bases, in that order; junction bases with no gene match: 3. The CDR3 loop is CASRVGLAGGDTQYF. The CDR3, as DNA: TGTGCCAGCAGGGTGGGACTAGCGGGGGGAGATACGCAGTATTTT.

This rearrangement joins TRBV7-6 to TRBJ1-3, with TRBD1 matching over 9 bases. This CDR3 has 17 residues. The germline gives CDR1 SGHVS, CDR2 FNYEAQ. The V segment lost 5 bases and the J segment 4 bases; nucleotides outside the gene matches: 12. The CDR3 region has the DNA TGTGCCAGCAGCCGGGGGACAGGGCATCTTACAGGAAACACCATATATTTT. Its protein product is CASSRGTGHLTGNTIYF.

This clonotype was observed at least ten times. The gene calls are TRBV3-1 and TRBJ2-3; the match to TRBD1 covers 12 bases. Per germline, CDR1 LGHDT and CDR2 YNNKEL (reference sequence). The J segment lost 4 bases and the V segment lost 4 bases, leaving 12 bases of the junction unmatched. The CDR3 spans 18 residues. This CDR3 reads CASSPRDRGHLDADTQYF. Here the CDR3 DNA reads TGTGCCAGCAGCCCCCGGGACAGGGGGCATCTGGACGCAGATACGCAGTATTTT.

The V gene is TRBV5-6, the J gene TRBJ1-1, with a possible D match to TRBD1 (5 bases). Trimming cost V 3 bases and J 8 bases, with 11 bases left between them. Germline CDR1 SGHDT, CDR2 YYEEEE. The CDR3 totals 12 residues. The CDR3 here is CASSSGNREAFF. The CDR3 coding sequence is TGTGCCAGCAGCTCAGGGAATAGGGAAGCTTTCTTT.

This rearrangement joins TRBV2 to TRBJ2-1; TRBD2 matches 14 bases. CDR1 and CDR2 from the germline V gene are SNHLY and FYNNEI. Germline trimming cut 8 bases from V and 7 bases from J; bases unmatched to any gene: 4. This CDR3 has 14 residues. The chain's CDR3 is CASGGLAGENEQFF. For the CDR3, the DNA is TGTGCCAGCGGGGGACTAGCGGGGGAGAATGAGCAGTTCTTC.

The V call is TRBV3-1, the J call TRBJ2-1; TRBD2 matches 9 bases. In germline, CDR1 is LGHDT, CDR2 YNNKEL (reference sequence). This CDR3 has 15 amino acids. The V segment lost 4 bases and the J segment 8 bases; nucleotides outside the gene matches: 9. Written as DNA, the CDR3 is TGTGCCAGCAGCCCCGGGGGGACTAGCTGGGATGAGCAGTTCTTC. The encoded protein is CASSPGGTSWDEQFF.

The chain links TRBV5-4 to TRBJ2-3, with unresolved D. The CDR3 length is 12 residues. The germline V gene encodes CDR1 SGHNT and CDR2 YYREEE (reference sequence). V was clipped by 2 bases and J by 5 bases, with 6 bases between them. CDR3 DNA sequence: TGTGCCAGCAGCTTTTCGGTAGATACGCAGTATTTT. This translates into CASSFSVDTQYF.

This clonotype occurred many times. The CDR3 nucleotides read TGTGCCAGCAGCTTATCCGGGACAGGGGCGTTGGCTTTCTTT. Its translation is CASSLSGTGALAFF. V and J are TRBV7-9 and TRBJ1-1; 10 nucleotides align to TRBD1. With V trimmed by 2 bases and J by 11 bases, 8 bases remained unmatched. CDR3 length: 14 residues. Looked up from germline, CDR1 is SEHNR and CDR2 is FQNEAQ (reference sequence). Full variable domain (remainder filled in from reference TRBV7-9 and TRBJ1-1): DTGVSQNPRHKITKRGQNVTFRCDPISEHNRLYWYRQTLGQGPEFLTYFQNEAQLEKSRLLSDRFSAERPKGSFSTLEIQRTEQGDSAMYLCASSLSGTGALAFFGQGTRLTVV.

As DNA, the CDR3 is TGCAGTGCTAGTGAGATTTCCAGCTCCTACAATGAGCAGTTCTTC. It codes for CSASEISSSYNEQFF. This chain joins TRBV20-1 and TRBJ2-1; D unresolved. The CDR3 has 15 amino acids. The V gene lost 3 bases and the J gene lost 0 bases, with 12 bases spanning the gap. Germline lookup yields CDR1 DFQATT and CDR2 SNEGSKA (reference sequence).

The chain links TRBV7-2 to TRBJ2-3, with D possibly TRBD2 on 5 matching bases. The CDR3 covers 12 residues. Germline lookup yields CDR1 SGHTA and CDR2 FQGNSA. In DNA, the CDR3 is TGTGGAGTGGGCGGGCGCGGAGATACGCAGTATTTT. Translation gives CGVGGRGDTQYF.